This T cell receptor (beta chain) was captured in a study of T-cell memory formation after mild COVID-19. For the study at large: The two donors had largely donor-specific TCR clusters.

This clonotype was found a few times. Antigen specificity is unknown. In germline, CDR1 is SEHNR, CDR2 FQNEAQ (reference sequence). The CDR3 loop spans 14 amino acids. V was clipped by 5 bases and J by 4 bases, with 14 bases between them. General study results and limits: From day 15 to 85, contracting clones were balanced between CD4 and CD8, whereas later expanders leaned toward CD4+. Pre-infection memory showed some responding clones, and this suggested that cross-reactive memory joined.

TCRdb independently ran MiXCR on the 5' RACE reads; one entry per CDR3 protein. This repertoire shows a few hundred thousand distinct CDR3 sequences, approximately 19% found once; its top ten account for more than 20%. The chain links TRBV7-9 to TRBJ1-2, with unresolved D. The receptor was derived from a man aged 18-30 years who had mild COVID-19 (a few samples of this study predate the infection). Cell type and time point are not known. The sequencing input was PBMCs or a T cell subset sorted from them (not recorded which). The CDR3, as DNA: TGTGCCAGCAGCCCCCCGGAACGGGGCTATGGCTACACCTTC. It codes for CASSPPERGYGYTF.